This T cell receptor beta chain was captured by sequencing in a study of blood T cell repertoires in COVID-19. Germline lookup yields CDR1 SGHNT and CDR2 YENEEA. Trimming took off 3 bases at V and 5 bases at J, with 10 bases between the two ends. The CDR3 spans 13 residues. This clone was seen a few times. Some clones are missing from TCRdb's copy, which holds only in-frame ones; the method was immunoSEQ multiplex PCR. The profile covers about 70,000 clones, with about 81% appearing a single time and approximately 14% taken by the ten largest. The receptor comes from a man older than 75 with acute or convalescent COVID-19. The V call is TRBV11-3, the J call TRBJ1-1; D is undetermined. Source material: peripheral blood. The chain's CDR3 is CASSLGERTEAFF. The CDR3 DNA is TGTGCCAGCAGCTTGGGAGAGAGAACTGAAGCTTTCTTT.